This TCR beta chain comes out of a study of cytotoxic CD8 clonotypes in ibrutinib-treated CLL. As for the study in general: Partial response occurred in roughly 25 patients and complete response in 2; at median approximately 71 months, roughly 15 remained remitted and around 12 progressed. The study recorded mean values of around 250,000 productive templates and 94,082 productive rearrangements per sample.

V lost 10 bases, J lost 6 bases, and 22 bases lay in between. Germline CDR1 MDHEN, CDR2 SYDVKM. The CDR3 has 14 amino acids. Deep sequencing aimed at 1 in 200,000 to 1 in 1 million T cells' resolution. This table comes from immunoSEQ multiplex PCR, and its TCRdb copy is limited to in-frame clones, with some not included. The sample holds more than 85,000 clones, around 77% seen once. General study findings and limits: Patients had baseline clonality above age-matched healthy donors, and this clonality moved with circulating CD8+ T-cell counts.

On this clone itself: Its antigen is as yet unknown.

The TCR originated in a human donor with chronic lymphocytic leukemia. Here the sequenced sample was PBMCs, taken after 24 months of ibrutinib treatment. The chain uses TRBV28 and TRBJ2-7; a weak D match, TRBD2 (5 bases). The CDR3 protein is CATQRAQRRVEQYF. DNA for the CDR3: TGTGCCACCCAGAGGGCTCAAAGGCGGGTCGAGCAGTACTTC. Full variable domain (remainder filled in from reference TRBV28 and TRBJ2-7): DVKVTQSSRYLVKRTGEKVFLECVQDMDHENMFWYRQDPGLGLRLIYFSYDVKMKEKGDIPEGYSVSREKKERFSLILESASTNQTSMYLCATQRAQRRVEQYFGPGTRLTVT.